What follows are 14 T cell receptor beta chains derived from one specimen sequenced in a study of graft-versus-host responses after intestinal transplantation. Their antigens are not known. Sequencing used immunoSEQ multiplex PCR; TCRdb keeps in-frame clones, though not all of them. The sample has around 100,000 clones, over 75% seen once. This specimen was unstimulated CD4+ T cells sorted from spleen or lymph node cells, taken before transplant. Every receptor here comes from a human donor who was the organ donor for an intestinal transplant.

The chain has TRBV5-1 and TRBJ1-6; no reliable D call. The CDR3 is made up of 14 amino acids. Trimming removed 0 bases at V and 9 bases at J, with 10 bases between. Germline V gene sequence: CDR1 SGHRS, CDR2 YFSETQ. This CDR3 reads CASSLGVESSPLHF. CDR3 nucleotide sequence: TGCGCCAGCAGCTTGGGAGTGGAGAGTTCACCCCTCCACTTT.

This clone was counted only a few times. CDR3 sequence reads: CASSFGAEYQETQYF. Written as DNA, the CDR3 is TGTGCCAGCAGCTTCGGAGCGGAGTACCAAGAGACCCAGTACTTC. The chain is built from TRBV5-6 and TRBJ2-5, with D tentatively TRBD2 (5 bases). Germline V gives CDR1 SGHDT, CDR2 YYEEEE. Trimming cost V 2 bases and J 0 bases, with 11 bases left between them. CDR3 length equals 15 residues.

The V gene is TRBV28, the J gene TRBJ2-6, with D unresolved. In germline, CDR1 is MDHEN, CDR2 SYDVKM. The CDR3 length is 12 residues. V was shortened by 8 bases and J by 0 bases, with 2 bases between the two germline ends. CDR3 coding DNA: TGTGCCAGCGTCTCTGGGGCCAACGTCCTGACTTTC. This encodes CASVSGANVLTF.

In its sample, this clone was seen once. CDR3 bases: TGTGCCTGGAGGGTACGGGGCGGGCCTCGGGGATATGGCTACACCTTC. Its protein product is CAWRVRGGPRGYGYTF. The chain uses TRBV30 and TRBJ1-2; D possibly corresponds to TRBD1 (5 bases). CDR3 length equals 16 residues. Trimming pared 3 bases from V and 5 bases from J, leaving 22 bases between. In germline, CDR1 is GTSNPN, CDR2 SVGIG (reference sequence).

This chain joins TRBV19 and TRBJ2-5; D may correspond to TRBD1 or TRBD2 (5 bases each). The CDR3 has 14 residues. Germline values: CDR1 LNHDA, CDR2 SQIVND (reference sequence). Trimming shortened V by 5 bases and J by 5 bases, and 15 bases separated the two germline ends. CDR3 in DNA: TGTGCCAGTAGTTCGGGGCAGGGTTTGGAGACCCAGTACTTC. This codes for CASSSGQGLETQYF.

The chain has TRBV29-1 and TRBJ2-7, with TRBD1 matching over 10 bases. V lost 6 bases and J lost 3; bases outside the gene matches: 2. Germline loops: CDR1 SQVTM, CDR2 ANQGSEA. This CDR3 spans 12 amino acids. CDR3 sequence (DNA): TGCAGCGTAGGACAGGGGGGCTACGAGCAGTACTTC. Its protein product is CSVGQGGYEQYF.

J is TRBJ2-6 and V is TRBV27, with D unresolved. Between the trimmed V and J ends, which lost 5 bases and 4 bases, there was a span of 9 bases. The CDR3 totals 14 residues. Germline-derived CDR1 and CDR2 are MNHEY and SMNVEV (reference sequence). The CDR3 region is CASSLRRGANVLTF. For the CDR3, the DNA is TGTGCCAGCAGTCTAAGGCGAGGGGCCAACGTCCTGACTTTC.

This clone has a single count. The rearrangement joins TRBV6-1 to TRBJ1-3, with D hard to call. Germline CDR1 MNHNS, CDR2 SASEGT. Trimming removed 5 bases at V and 1 base at J, with 9 bases between. CDR3 size: 14 residues. CDR3 in DNA: TGTGCCAGCAGTTTTAGAGGATCTGGAAACACCATATATTTT. The encoded protein is CASSFRGSGNTIYF.

The chain uses TRBV28 and TRBJ2-5; D might be TRBD1 or TRBD2, each matching 5 bases. The CDR3 loop spans 15 amino acids. Germline V gives CDR1 MDHEN, CDR2 SYDVKM. Trimming removed 2 bases from V and 0 bases from J, with 10 bases in between. CDR3 sequence (DNA): TGTGCCAGCAGTTTAAGTGGGGGAGACCAAGAGACCCAGTACTTC. The encoded protein is CASSLSGGDQETQYF.

This clone came up once. The rearrangement links TRBV9 to TRBJ2-1, with 11 bases lining up with TRBD2. From germline, CDR1 is SGDLS and CDR2 YYNGEE. This CDR3 region has 15 residues. V gave up 4 bases and J gave up 6 bases; unmatched junction bases: 6. This CDR3 reads CASSFSGGAGNEQFF. The DNA for the CDR3 is TGTGCCAGCAGCTTTAGCGGGGGGGCCGGCAATGAGCAGTTCTTC.

This clone was seen a handful of times. CDR3 DNA: TGTGCCACTCAGCTTAACGTCTACGGCTACACCTTC. It encodes CATQLNVYGYTF. V and J are TRBV7-9 and TRBJ1-2; D not resolved. V lost 10 bases, J lost 8 bases, and 17 bases lay in between. The CDR3 runs 12 residues. CDR1 is SEHNR, CDR2 FQNEAQ, per germline (reference sequence).

The CDR3 loop reads CAWRGTDSGNTIYF. As DNA, the CDR3 is TGTGCCTGGCGAGGGACAGACTCTGGAAACACCATATATTTT. V is TRBV30 and J is TRBJ1-3, with 7 bases fitting TRBD1. Germline CDR1 reads GTSNPN; CDR2 reads SVGIG (reference sequence). This CDR3 region has 14 residues. V shed 5 bases, J shed 0 bases, and the junction held 4 bases outside the gene matches.

The J gene is TRBJ1-3, the V gene TRBV28; D not resolved. V was cut by 6 bases and J by 0 bases, with 6 bases left in between. The CDR3 extends over 13 amino acids. In germline, CDR1 is MDHEN, CDR2 SYDVKM. This CDR3 reads CASRAISGNTIYF. The DNA of the CDR3 is TGTGCCAGCAGGGCGATCTCTGGAAACACCATATATTTT.

The chain couples TRBV6-5 to TRBJ1-6; D is uncertain. Trimming left V 9 bases short and J 7 bases short, with 13 bases between. CDR1 MNHEY and CDR2 SVGAGI come from the germline V gene. CDR3 length equals 13 residues. The CDR3 spells CASTAPFNSPLHF. The CDR3 coding sequence is TGTGCCAGTACTGCACCTTTCAATTCACCCCTCCACTTT.